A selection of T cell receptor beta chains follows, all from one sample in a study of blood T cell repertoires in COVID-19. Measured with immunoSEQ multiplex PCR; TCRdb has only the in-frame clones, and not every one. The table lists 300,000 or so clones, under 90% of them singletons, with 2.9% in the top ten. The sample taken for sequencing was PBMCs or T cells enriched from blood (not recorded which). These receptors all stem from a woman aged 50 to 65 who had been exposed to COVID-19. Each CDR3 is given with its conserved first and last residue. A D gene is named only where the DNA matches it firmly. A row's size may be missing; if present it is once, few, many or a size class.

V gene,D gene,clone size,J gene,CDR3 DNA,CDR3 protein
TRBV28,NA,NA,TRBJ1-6,TGTGCCAGCAGTTTAGCGGTGTCAGAAAATTCACCCCTCCACTTT,CASSLAVSENSPLHF
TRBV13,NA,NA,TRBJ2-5,TGTGCCAGCCGAGCTTTATCCCGACTAGAAGAGACCCAGTACTTC,CASRALSRLEETQYF
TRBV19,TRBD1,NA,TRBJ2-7,TGTGCCAGTAGTATAACGAGCACAGGGGGCTACGAGCAGTACTTC,CASSITSTGGYEQYF
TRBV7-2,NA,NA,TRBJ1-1,TGTGCCAGCAGCTTATATATGTCGGGGTCTTGGAGAGACCTTGAAGCTTTCTTT,CASSLYMSGSWRDLEAFF
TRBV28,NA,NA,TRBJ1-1,TGTGCCAGCAGAAAGGGGGGAGGGTACACTGAAGCTTTCTTT,CASRKGGGYTEAFF
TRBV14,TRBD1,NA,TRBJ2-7,TGTGCCAGCAGCCAGGCCGGGACAGGCTCCTACGAGCAGTACTTC,CASSQAGTGSYEQYF
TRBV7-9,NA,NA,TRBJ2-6,TGTGCCAGCAGCTTAGTAGGGGCCAACGTCCTGACTTTC,CASSLVGANVLTF
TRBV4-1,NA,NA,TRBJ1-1,TGCGCCAGCAGCCCCAACGGGGGGGGCACTGAAGCTTTCTTT,CASSPNGGGTEAFF
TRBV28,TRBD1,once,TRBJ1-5,TGTGCCAGCAGTTTCCGGGACAGGGTTCAGCCCCAGCATTTT,CASSFRDRVQPQHF
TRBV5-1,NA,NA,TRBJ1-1,TGCGCCAGCAGCTTGGGACCCCAAACCTCTCGAGGCACTGAAGCTTTCTTT,CASSLGPQTSRGTEAFF
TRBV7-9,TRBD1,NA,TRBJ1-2,TGTGCCAGCAGCGGCCGGGACAGGGGGTATTATGGCTACACCTTC,CASSGRDRGYYGYTF
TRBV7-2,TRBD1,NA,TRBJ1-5,TGTGCCAGCAGCTCGGGAACAGGGGTTCGAAATCAGCCCCAGCATTTT,CASSSGTGVRNQPQHF
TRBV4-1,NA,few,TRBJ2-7,TGCGCCAGCAGCCAATTTACAGGATCCTACGAGCAGTACTTC,CASSQFTGSYEQYF
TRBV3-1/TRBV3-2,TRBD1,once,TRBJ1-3,TGTGCCAGCAGCCAGGCAGGGGGCTTTGGAAACACCATATATTTT,CASSQAGGFGNTIYF
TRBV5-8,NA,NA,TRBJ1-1,TGTGCCAGCAGCTTGACCCCGCTCGGGACAACTGAAGCTTTCTTT,CASSLTPLGTTEAFF
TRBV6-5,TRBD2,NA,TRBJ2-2,TGTGCCAGCAGTTATGGCGGGGGGTACAACACCGGGGAGCTGTTTTTT,CASSYGGGYNTGELFF
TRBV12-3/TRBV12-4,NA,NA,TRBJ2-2,TGTGCCAGCAGCCGTATCGGGGAGCTGTTTTTT,CASSRIGELFF
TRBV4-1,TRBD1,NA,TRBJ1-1,TGCGCCAGCAGCCCAAGCTCGACAGGGGGGAACGCTTTCTTT,CASSPSSTGGNAFF
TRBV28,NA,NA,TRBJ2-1,TGTGCCAGCAGTTTAGGGCAGACCCATGAGCAGTTCTTC,CASSLGQTHEQFF
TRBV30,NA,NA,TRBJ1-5,TGTGCCTGGAGTACGGGGGGATTTCAGCCCCAGCATTTT,CAWSTGGFQPQHF
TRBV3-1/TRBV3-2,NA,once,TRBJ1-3,TGTGCCAGCAGCCAAGGGTCTACAGGGAGGGCTGGAAACACCATATATTTT,CASSQGSTGRAGNTIYF
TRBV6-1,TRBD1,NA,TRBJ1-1,TGTGCCAGCAGTGAACGGACAGGGGGGAGTACTGAAGCTTTCTTT,CASSERTGGSTEAFF
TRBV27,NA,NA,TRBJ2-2,TGTGCCAGCAGTCCCTACAGGGCCGGGGAGCTGTTTTTT,CASSPYRAGELFF
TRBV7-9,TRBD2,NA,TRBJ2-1,TGTGCCAGCAGCTCTGTATCTACGGGGGGGAATGAGCAGTTCTTC,CASSSVSTGGNEQFF
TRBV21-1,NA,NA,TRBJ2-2,TGTGCCAACCTCTCCGGGACAAACACCGGGGAGCTGTTTTTT,CANLSGTNTGELFF
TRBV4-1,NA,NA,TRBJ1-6,TGCGCCAGCAGCCAACAGGGAGGGGAGATGGCCCTCCACTTT,CASSQQGGEMALHF
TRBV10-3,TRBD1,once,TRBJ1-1,TGTGCCATCAGGGTGACAGGGGCGGGGGCTGAAGCTTTCTTT,CAIRVTGAGAEAFF
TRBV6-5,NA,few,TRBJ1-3,TGTGCCAGCAGCTCTACCAGGTCTGGAAACACCATATATTTT,CASSSTRSGNTIYF
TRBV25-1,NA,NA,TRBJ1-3,TGTGCCAGCAGTGGGAGTGCTGGAAACACCATATATTTT,CASSGSAGNTIYF
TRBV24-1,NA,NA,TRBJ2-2,TGTGCCACCAGTGATTTCCGGTACGGGGAGCTGTTTTTT,CATSDFRYGELFF
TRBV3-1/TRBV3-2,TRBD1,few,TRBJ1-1,TGTGCCAGCAGCAATGGACAGGTCTTGAACACTGAAGCTTTCTTT,CASSNGQVLNTEAFF
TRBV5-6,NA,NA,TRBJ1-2,TGTGCCAGCAGCTCTGACAGCCTCCTTTTTTTGGTCTATGGCTACACCTTC,CASSSDSLLFLVYGYTF
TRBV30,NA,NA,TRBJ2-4,TGTGCCTGGAGTGTACAGGGCCCGGGCATTCAGTACTTC,CAWSVQGPGIQYF
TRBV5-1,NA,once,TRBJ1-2,TGCGCCAGCAGCGACGGGCCCGGGGGCTATGGCTACACCTTC,CASSDGPGGYGYTF